What follows are 12 T cell receptor beta chains derived from one specimen sequenced in a study of blood T cell repertoires in COVID-19 (dated by TCRdb to about 2020). The library relied on the immunoSEQ multiplex PCR assay. TCRdb retrieved this table from immuneACCESS and kept in-frame rearrangements only. Not all clones are present; in checked studies, unresolved V genes account for under half, and no reason is known for the remainder. This sample gives about 15,000 clones in total; roughly nine tenths of them show up just once. The top ten clones comprise less than 3.5% of the sample. Material: peripheral blood. All receptors derive from a human donor in a cohort sampled during active COVID-19.

This rearrangement joins TRBV12-3 or TRBV12-4 to TRBJ2-5; D gene ambiguous. The CDR3 is made up of 12 amino acids. With 3 bases removed from V and 5 bases from J, the gap between germline ends came to 7 bases. The CDR3 coding sequence is TGTGCCAGCAGTTTTGGCTTCGAGACCCAGTACTTC. Translated, it gives CASSFGFETQYF.

This clone was seen more than once but under ten times. This chain's CDR3 is CASSPGTPQNTGELFF. The CDR3, as DNA: TGTGCCAGCAGTCCCGGGACTCCCCAGAACACCGGGGAGCTGTTTTTT. The gene calls are TRBV6-2 or TRBV6-3 and TRBJ2-2, with D possibly being TRBD2 (6 bases). V shed 5 bases and J shed 1 base, with 14 bases lying between them. Germline V gene lookup returns CDR1 MNHEY and CDR2 SVGEGT. The CDR3 spans 16 residues.

The J gene is TRBJ1-6, the V gene TRBV27; unclear D gene. Per the germline V gene, CDR1 is MNHEY and CDR2 is SMNVEV (reference sequence). The CDR3 is made up of 13 amino acids. V was trimmed by 8 bases and J by 10 bases, leaving 15 bases between them. CDR3 in amino acids: CASWTRGQSPLHF. CDR3 nucleotides: TGTGCCAGCTGGACTCGCGGTCAGTCACCCCTCCACTTT.

This chain joins TRBV7-2 and TRBJ2-1; D remains unclear. CDR3 length: 12 residues. Germline loops: CDR1 SGHTA, CDR2 FQGNSA. The V and J ends lost 5 bases and 8 bases respectively, with 10 bases between them. The CDR3 region is CASSTRWDEQFF. Here the CDR3 DNA reads TGTGCCAGCAGCACGAGGTGGGATGAGCAGTTCTTC.

The chain joins TRBV10-1 to TRBJ2-7, with D possibly TRBD2 on 5 matching bases. CDR1 and CDR2 (germline): WNHNN, SYGVQD (reference sequence). The germline V and J ends were trimmed by 6 bases and 2 bases, with 11 bases remaining between them. This CDR3 is 13 amino acids long. CDR3 region: CASSPGLTYEQYF. The CDR3, as DNA: TGCGCCAGCAGCCCCGGACTCACCTACGAGCAGTACTTC.

This clone was counted between two and nine times. The V and J genes are TRBV29-1 and TRBJ2-7; TRBD1 is a possible D gene (6 bases). Trimming shortened V by 3 bases and J by 6 bases, and 12 bases separated the two germline ends. CDR3 length: 12 residues. Germline loops: CDR1 SQVTM, CDR2 ANQGSEA. CDR3 region: CSVDFAGVEQYF. Here the CDR3 DNA reads TGCAGCGTTGATTTTGCAGGGGTCGAGCAGTACTTC.

The V and J genes are TRBV19 and TRBJ2-3; D possibly corresponds to TRBD1 (7 bases). The CDR3 has 15 residues. Between the trimmed V and J ends, which lost 5 bases and 6 bases, there was a span of 18 bases. CDR1 LNHDA and CDR2 SQIVND come from the germline V gene (reference sequence). The CDR3 coding sequence is TGTGCCAGTAGTCCGCTCCAGGGGGGTTCGGATACGCAGTATTTT. Residues: CASSPLQGGSDTQYF. The whole variable domain, filled in from reference TRBV19 and TRBJ2-3, reads DGGITQSPKYLFRKEGQNVTLSCEQNLNHDAMYWYRQDPGQGLRLIYYSQIVNDFQKGDIAEGYSVSREKKESFPLTVTSAQKNPTAFYLCASSPLQGGSDTQYFGPGTRLTVL.

V usage is TRBV12-3 or TRBV12-4 and J usage is TRBJ2-3, with D possibly being TRBD2 (6 bases). This CDR3 has 12 residues. CDR3 amino acids: CAVGGGTDTQYF. The CDR3 nucleotides read TGTGCAGTGGGGGGAGGCACAGATACGCAGTATTTT.

This clone was found once. The chain combines TRBV20-1 with TRBJ2-5; 10 nucleotides line up with TRBD2. The CDR3 totals 15 residues. CDR1 and CDR2 from the germline V gene are DFQATT and SNEGSKA (reference sequence). The V and J ends lost 3 bases and 1 base, in that order; junction bases with no gene match: 5. The CDR3 is CSASSGLAAQETQYF. CDR3 DNA: TGCAGTGCTAGTAGCGGACTAGCGGCCCAAGAGACCCAGTACTTC.

J is TRBJ2-4 and V is TRBV6-5; TRBD1 matches at 10 bases. Per the germline V gene, CDR1 is MNHEY and CDR2 is SVGAGI. The CDR3 extends over 14 amino acids. J was trimmed by 3 bases and V by 7 bases; bases with no gene match: 3. CDR3 amino acids: CASTGQGVKNIQYF. In nucleotides, the CDR3 is TGTGCCAGCACCGGACAGGGGGTCAAAAACATTCAGTACTTC.

The V gene is TRBV19, the J gene TRBJ1-1; perhaps TRBD1 as D (5 bases). The germline V and J ends were trimmed by 6 bases and 0 bases, with 17 bases remaining between them. Germline CDR1 and CDR2: LNHDA and SQIVND (reference sequence). This CDR3 is 16 amino acids long. The CDR3 region is CASRGWQKGMNTEAFF. The CDR3 nucleotides are TGTGCCAGTAGAGGTTGGCAGAAGGGGATGAACACTGAAGCTTTCTTT.

The table lists this clone with a count of one. This chain connects TRBV19 to TRBJ1-2, with D unresolved. V lost 3 bases and J lost 4, with 12 bases in between. This CDR3 contains 14 residues. The V gene's germline CDR1 is LNHDA and CDR2 SQIVND (reference sequence). CDR3 nucleotide sequence: TGTGCCAGTAGTATCGGTCGTACGTCCTATGGCTACACCTTC. It specifies CASSIGRTSYGYTF.